This T cell receptor beta chain was recovered during a study of regulatory T cells in long-lasting Graves disease. This clonotype was recorded a few times. The V end was cut by 0 bases, the J end by 3 bases, with 9 bases between. Per germline, CDR1 SGDLS and CDR2 YYNGEE. There are 15 residues in the CDR3. Time point of the sample: newly diagnosed GD, antithyroid drugs for less than 3 months. From PBMCs, RNA was extracted and then used to make the TCR library. According to the study, TCR beta libraries were built with iRepertoire HTBI primers and CDR3-region Arm-PCR. TCRdb itself ran the multiplex PCR reads through MiXCR, one entry per CDR3 protein. The sample lists some 250,000 distinct CDR3 sequences; more than 15% were seen once. The sample also formed part of further work on T cells in Graves' hyperthyroidism and ophthalmopathy. As reported in that work: Absent ophthalmopathy progression within 18 months defined stable Graves' hyperthyroidism. In the first-round RT-PCR of the TCR CDR3, the HTBI primer set was used. Also found in blood were most expanded thyroid clonotypes above 0.001. The authors' 13 V-J model separated ophthalmopathy from stable hyperthyroidism.

Sequencing used peripheral blood mononuclear cells (PBMCs), obtained at new diagnosis, from a patient treated with antithyroid drugs. The receptor's source is a woman in her thirties with Graves disease. The gene calls are TRBV9 and TRBJ2-2; tentative D call: TRBD1 (5 bases). CDR3 nucleotides: TGTGCCAGCAGCGTAGGGGGCACACACACCGGGGAGCTGTTTTTT. Protein: CASSVGGTHTGELFF.